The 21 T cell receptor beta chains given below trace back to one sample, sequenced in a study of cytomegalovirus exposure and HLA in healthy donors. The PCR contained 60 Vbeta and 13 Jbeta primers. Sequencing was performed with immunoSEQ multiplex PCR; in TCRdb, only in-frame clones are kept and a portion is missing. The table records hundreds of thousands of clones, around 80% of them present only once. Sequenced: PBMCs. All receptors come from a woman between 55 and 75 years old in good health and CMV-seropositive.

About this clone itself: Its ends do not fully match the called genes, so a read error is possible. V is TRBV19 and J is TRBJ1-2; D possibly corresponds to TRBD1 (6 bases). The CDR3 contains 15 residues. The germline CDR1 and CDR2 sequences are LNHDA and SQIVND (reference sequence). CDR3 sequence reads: CASSIESTGQDGYTF. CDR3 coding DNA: TGTGCCAGTAGCATAGAATCAACAGGGCAGGATGGCTACACCTTC.

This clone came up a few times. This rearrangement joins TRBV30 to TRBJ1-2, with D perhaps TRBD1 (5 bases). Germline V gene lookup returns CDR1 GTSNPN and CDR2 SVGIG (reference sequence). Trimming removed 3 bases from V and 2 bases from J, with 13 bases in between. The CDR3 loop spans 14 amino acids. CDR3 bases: TGTGCCTGGAGCAAACGGACAAGGAACTATGGCTACACCTTC. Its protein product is CAWSKRTRNYGYTF.

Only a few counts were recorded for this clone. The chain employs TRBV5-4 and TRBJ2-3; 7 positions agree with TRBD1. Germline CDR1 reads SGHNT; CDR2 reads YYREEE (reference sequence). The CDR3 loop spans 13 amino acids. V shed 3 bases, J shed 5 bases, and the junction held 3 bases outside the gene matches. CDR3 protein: CASSSAGGDTQYF. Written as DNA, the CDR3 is TGTGCCAGCAGCTCGGCAGGGGGAGATACGCAGTATTTT.

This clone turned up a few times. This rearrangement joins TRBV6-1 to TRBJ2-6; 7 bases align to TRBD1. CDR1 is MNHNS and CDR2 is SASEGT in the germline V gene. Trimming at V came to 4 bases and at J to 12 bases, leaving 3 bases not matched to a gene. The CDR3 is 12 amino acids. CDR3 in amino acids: CASSVQGSVLTF. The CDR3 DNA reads TGTGCCAGCAGTGTACAGGGGTCCGTCCTGACTTTC.

As DNA, the CDR3 is TGTGCCAGCAGTTTGACAGGAGTCCAACCTGAAGCTTTCTTT. Amino acid sequence: CASSLTGVQPEAFF. The V gene is TRBV2, the J gene TRBJ1-1, with a tentative D call TRBD1 (6 bases). The CDR3 is made up of 14 amino acids. CDR1 is SNHLY, CDR2 FYNNEI, per germline. The germline V and J ends were trimmed by 5 bases and 6 bases, with 16 bases remaining between them. Supplemented by reference TRBV2 and TRBJ1-1, the full variable domain reads EPEVTQTPSHQVTQMGQEVILRCVPISNHLYFYWYRQILGQKVEFLVSFYNNEISEKSEIFDDQFSVERPDGSNFTLKIRSTKLEDSAMYFCASSLTGVQPEAFFGQGTRLTVV.

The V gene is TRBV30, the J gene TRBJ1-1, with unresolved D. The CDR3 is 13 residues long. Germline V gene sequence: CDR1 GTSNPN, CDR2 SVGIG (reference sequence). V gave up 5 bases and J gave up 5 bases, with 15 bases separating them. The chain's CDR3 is CAWALHGSTEAFF. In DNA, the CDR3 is TGTGCCTGGGCCTTACATGGTTCGACTGAAGCTTTCTTT.

CDR3 DNA: TGTGCCAGCAGTGAACAAGGAAACACCATATATTTT. Protein: CASSEQGNTIYF. The chain carries TRBV2 and TRBJ1-3, with unresolved D. This CDR3 has 12 residues. Germline CDR1 is SNHLY and CDR2 is FYNNEI. Trimming took off 2 bases at V and 4 bases at J, with 3 bases between the two ends.

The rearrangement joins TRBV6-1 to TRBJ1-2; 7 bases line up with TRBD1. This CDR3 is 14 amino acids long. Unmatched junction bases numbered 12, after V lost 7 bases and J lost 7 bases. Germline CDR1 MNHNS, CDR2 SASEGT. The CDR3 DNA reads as TGTGCCAGCACGTGGGAAGGGGGCATTGGTGGCTACACCTTC. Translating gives CASTWEGGIGGYTF.

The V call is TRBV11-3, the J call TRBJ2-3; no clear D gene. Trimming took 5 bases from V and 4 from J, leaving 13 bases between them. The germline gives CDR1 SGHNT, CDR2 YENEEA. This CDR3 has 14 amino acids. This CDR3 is CASSPRASPDTQYF. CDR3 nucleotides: TGTGCCAGCAGCCCGCGCGCGTCTCCAGATACGCAGTATTTT.

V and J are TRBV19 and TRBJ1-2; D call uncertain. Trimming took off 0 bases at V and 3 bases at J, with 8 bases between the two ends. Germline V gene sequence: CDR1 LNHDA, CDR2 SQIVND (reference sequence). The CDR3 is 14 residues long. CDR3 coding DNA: TGTGCCAGTAGTATAGAGCGGCCGTACTATGGCTACACCTTC. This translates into CASSIERPYYGYTF.

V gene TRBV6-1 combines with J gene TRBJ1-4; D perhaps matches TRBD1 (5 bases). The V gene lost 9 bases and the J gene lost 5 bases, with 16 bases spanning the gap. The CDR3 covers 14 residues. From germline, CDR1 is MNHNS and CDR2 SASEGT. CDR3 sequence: CASSLREGNEKLFF. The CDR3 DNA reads TGTGCCAGTAGCCTCAGGGAGGGCAATGAAAAACTGTTTTTT.

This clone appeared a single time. The CDR3, as DNA: TGTGCCAGCAACGGGGGGGGGACAGTACAAGAGACCCAGTACTTC. Protein product: CASNGGGTVQETQYF. The chain links TRBV28 to TRBJ2-5; tentative D call: TRBD2 (8 bases). Germline CDR1 reads MDHEN; CDR2 reads SYDVKM. CDR3 length equals 15 residues. V was cut by 7 bases and J by 2 bases, with 17 bases left in between.

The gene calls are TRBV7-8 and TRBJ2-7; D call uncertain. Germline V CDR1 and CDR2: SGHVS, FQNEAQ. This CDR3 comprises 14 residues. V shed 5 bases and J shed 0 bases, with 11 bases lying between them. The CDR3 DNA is TGTGCCAGCAGCCGAAGGCGGTCCTCCTACGAGCAGTACTTC. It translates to CASSRRRSSYEQYF.

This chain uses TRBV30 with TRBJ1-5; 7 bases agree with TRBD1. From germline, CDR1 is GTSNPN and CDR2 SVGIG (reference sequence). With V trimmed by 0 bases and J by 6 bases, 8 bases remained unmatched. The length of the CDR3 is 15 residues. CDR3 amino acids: CAWSVPQGKGQPQHF. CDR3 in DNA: TGTGCCTGGAGTGTACCACAGGGGAAGGGTCAGCCCCAGCATTTT.

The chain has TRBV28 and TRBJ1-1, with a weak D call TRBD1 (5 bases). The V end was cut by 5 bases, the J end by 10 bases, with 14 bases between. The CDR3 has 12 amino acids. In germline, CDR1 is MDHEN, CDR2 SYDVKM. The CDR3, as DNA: TGTGCCAGCAGTCCTCGACAGACCTCAGCTTTCTTT. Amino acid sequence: CASSPRQTSAFF. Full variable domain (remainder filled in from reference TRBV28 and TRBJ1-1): DVKVTQSSRYLVKRTGEKVFLECVQDMDHENMFWYRQDPGLGLRLIYFSYDVKMKEKGDIPEGYSVSREKKERFSLILESASTNQTSMYLCASSPRQTSAFFGQGTRLTVV.

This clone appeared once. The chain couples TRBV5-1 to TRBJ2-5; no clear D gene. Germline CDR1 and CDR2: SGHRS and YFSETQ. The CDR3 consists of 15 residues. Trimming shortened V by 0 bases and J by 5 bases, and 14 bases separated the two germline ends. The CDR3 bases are TGCGCCAGCAGCTTGGTGCCAGATACCTGGGAGACCCAGTACTTC. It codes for CASSLVPDTWETQYF.

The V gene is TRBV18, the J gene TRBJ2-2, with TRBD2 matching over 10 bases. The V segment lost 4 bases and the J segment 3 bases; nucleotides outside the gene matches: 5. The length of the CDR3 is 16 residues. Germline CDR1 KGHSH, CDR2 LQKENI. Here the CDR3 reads CASSLLAGSHTGELFF. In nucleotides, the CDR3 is TGTGCCAGCTCACTACTAGCGGGATCCCACACCGGGGAGCTGTTTTTT.

The CDR3 bases are TGTGCCAGCAGCTCAACGCAGGGTCCCAATCAGCCCCAGCATTTT. It specifies CASSSTQGPNQPQHF. This chain joins TRBV7-9 and TRBJ1-5; D is perhaps TRBD1 (5 bases). Trimming cost V 4 bases and J 3 bases, with 13 bases left between them. The germline V gene has CDR1 SEHNR and CDR2 FQNEAQ (reference sequence). CDR3 length equals 15 residues.

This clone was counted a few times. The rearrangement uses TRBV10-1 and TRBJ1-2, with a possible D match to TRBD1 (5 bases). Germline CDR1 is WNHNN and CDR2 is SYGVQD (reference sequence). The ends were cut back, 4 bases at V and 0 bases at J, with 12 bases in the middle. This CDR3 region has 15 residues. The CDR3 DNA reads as TGCGCCAGCAGTGGATCGACAGATTCTAACTATGGCTACACCTTC. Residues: CASSGSTDSNYGYTF.

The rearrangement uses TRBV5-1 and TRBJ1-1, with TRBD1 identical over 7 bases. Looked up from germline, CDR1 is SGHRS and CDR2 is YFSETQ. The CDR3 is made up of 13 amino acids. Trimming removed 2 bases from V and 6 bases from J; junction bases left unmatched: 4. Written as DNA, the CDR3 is TGCGCCAGCAGCTTCGGGACAGCCCCTGAAGCTTTCTTT. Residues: CASSFGTAPEAFF.

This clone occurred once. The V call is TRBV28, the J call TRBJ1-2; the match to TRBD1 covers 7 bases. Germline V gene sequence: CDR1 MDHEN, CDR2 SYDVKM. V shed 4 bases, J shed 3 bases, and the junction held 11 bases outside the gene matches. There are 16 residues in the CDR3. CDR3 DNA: TGTGCCAGCAGTTCACAGGGACAGACCCTTTACTATGGCTACACCTTC. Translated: CASSSQGQTLYYGYTF.